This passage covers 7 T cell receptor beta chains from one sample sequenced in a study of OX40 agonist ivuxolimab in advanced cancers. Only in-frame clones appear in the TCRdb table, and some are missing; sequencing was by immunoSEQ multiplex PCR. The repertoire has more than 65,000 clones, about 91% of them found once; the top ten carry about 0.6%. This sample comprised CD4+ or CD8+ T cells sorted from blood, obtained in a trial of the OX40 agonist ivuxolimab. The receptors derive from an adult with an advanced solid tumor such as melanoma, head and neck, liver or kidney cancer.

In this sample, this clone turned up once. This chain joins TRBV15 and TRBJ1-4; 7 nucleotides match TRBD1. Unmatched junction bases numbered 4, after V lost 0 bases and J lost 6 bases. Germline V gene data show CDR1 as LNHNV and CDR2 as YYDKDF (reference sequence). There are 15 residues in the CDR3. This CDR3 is CATSRDPRGYEKLFF. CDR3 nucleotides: TGTGCCACCAGCAGAGATCCCAGGGGGTATGAAAAACTGTTTTTT.

The CDR3 region has the DNA TGTGCCAGCACCGCCGGGCCTACTAGCACAGATACGCAGTATTTT. It translates to CASTAGPTSTDTQYF. The chain carries TRBV5-4 and TRBJ2-3; D call uncertain. The length of the CDR3 is 15 residues. The V and J ends lost 6 bases and 0 bases respectively, with 14 bases between them. Germline V gene data show CDR1 as SGHNT and CDR2 as YYREEE (reference sequence).

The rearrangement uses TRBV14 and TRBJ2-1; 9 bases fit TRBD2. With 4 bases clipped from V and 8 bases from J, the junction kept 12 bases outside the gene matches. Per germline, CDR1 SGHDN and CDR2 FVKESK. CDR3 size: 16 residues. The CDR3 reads CASSPLGSGGRHEQFF. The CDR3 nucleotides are TGTGCCAGCAGCCCCTTGGGTAGCGGGGGACGACATGAGCAGTTCTTC.

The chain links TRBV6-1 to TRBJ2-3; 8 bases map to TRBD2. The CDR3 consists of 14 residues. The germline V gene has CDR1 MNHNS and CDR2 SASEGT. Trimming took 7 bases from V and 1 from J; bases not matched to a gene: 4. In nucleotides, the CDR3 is TGTGCCAGCAACCGGGGGGGTCGCACAGATACGCAGTATTTT. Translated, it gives CASNRGGRTDTQYF.

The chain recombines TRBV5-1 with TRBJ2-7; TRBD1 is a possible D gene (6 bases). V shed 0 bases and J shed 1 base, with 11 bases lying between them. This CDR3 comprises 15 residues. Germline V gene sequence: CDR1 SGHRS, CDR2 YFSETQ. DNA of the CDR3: TGCGCCAGCAGCTTGGAGGTCAGGGGTTCCTACGAGCAGTACTTC. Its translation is CASSLEVRGSYEQYF.

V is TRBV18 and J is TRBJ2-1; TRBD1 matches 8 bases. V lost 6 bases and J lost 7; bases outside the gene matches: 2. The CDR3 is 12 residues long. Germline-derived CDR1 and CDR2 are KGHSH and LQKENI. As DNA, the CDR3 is TGTGCCAGCTCCCGGACAGGGAATGAGCAGTTCTTC. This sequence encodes CASSRTGNEQFF.

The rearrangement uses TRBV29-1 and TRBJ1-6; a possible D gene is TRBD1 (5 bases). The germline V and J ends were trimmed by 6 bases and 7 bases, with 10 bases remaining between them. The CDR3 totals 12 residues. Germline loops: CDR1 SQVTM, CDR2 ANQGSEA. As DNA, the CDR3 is TGCAGCGTCAGGGACCCGAATTCACCCCTCCACTTT. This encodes CSVRDPNSPLHF.